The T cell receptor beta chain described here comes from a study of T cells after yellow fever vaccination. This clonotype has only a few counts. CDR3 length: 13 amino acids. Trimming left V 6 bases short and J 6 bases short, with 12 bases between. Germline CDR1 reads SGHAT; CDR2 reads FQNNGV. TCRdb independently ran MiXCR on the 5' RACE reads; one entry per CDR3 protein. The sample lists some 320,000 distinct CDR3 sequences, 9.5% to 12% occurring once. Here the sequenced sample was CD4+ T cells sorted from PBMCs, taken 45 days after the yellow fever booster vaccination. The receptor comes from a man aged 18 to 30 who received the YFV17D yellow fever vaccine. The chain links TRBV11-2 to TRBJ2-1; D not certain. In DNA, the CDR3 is TGTGCCAGCAGTCGGTGGGTTATCAATGAGCAGTTCTTC. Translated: CASSRWVINEQFF.